Below, 2 T cell receptor beta chains from the same sample are listed, as sequenced in a study of T-cell reconstitution after alpha-beta-depleted transplantation in children. The authors prepared the TCRbeta library with unique molecular identifiers. TCRdb called the PCR reads again in MiXCR, with one record for every CDR3 protein. The sample holds 300,000 to 400,000 distinct CDR3 sequences; around 15% are singletons and the top ten take around 38%. This specimen was PBMCs, mostly from graft donor cells, taken 360 days after TCRalphabeta/CD19-depleted stem cell transplant. These TCRs come from a male patient aged 2 to 9 who had a stem cell transplant for acute lymphoblastic leukemia, so the T cells may come from the graft donor.

V is TRBV12-3 or TRBV12-4 and J is TRBJ2-1; 7 positions match TRBD2. V lost 8 bases, J lost 1 base, and 8 bases stayed unmatched. The CDR3 spans 15 residues. CDR3 nucleotide sequence: TGTGCCAGCGGGGGGAGGGGCGGGTCCTACAATGAGCAGTTCTTC. Its translation: CASGGRGGSYNEQFF.

This clonotype was seen a few times. This sequence joins TRBV15 and TRBJ1-2, with D maybe TRBD1 (5 bases). This CDR3 comprises 15 residues. V lost 0 bases and J lost 4, with 12 bases in between. Germline V CDR1 and CDR2: LNHNV, YYDKDF (reference sequence). The chain's CDR3 is CATSRDKGRAYGYTF. Here the CDR3 DNA reads TGTGCCACCAGCAGAGATAAGGGCAGGGCCTATGGCTACACCTTC.